This entry concerns a single TCR beta chain. The sample originates from a study of T cell responses to AZD1222 COVID-19 vaccine. J gave up 7 bases and V 7 bases, and 9 bases lay outside the gene matches. CDR1 is MDHEN and CDR2 is SYDVKM in the germline V gene. The CDR3 loop spans 14 amino acids. Measured with immunoSEQ multiplex PCR; TCRdb has only the in-frame clones, and not every one. The table lists some 84,000 clones, just over 85% of them singletons, with 7.9% in the top ten. This chain connects TRBV28 to TRBJ2-2, with TRBD2 matching over 7 bases. The clonotype comes from an adult in good health. The sequenced sample was peripheral blood, obtained on day 0 of AZD1222 vaccination. CDR3 protein: CASIPMGGFGELFF. CDR3 in DNA: TGTGCCAGCATTCCAATGGGGGGGTTCGGGGAGCTGTTTTTT.